This passage covers 14 T cell receptor beta chains from one sample sequenced in a study of blood T cell repertoires in COVID-19. TCRdb keeps only in-frame clones here, not all; method: immunoSEQ multiplex PCR. Here the sample spans 160,000 or so clones, about 86% being singletons. Sequencing was done on a sample of peripheral blood. The receptors here all came from a woman in her sixties or seventies with COVID-19, enrolled during active disease.

This chain connects TRBV5-1 to TRBJ2-5, with D perhaps matching TRBD2 (6 bases). Germline CDR1 and CDR2: SGHRS and YFSETQ. The V end was cut by 6 bases, the J end by 4 bases, with 16 bases between. CDR3 size: 14 residues. CDR3 loop: CASNRGTEGETQYF. The CDR3 nucleotides are TGCGCCAGCAACCGCGGGACCGAGGGAGAGACCCAGTACTTC. Complete variable domain (other parts from reference TRBV5-1 and TRBJ2-5): KAGVTQTPRYLIKTRGQQVTLSCSPISGHRSVSWYQQTPGQGLQFLFEYFSETQRNKGNFPGRFSGRQFSNSRSEMNVSTLELGDSALYLCASNRGTEGETQYFGPGTRLLVL.

V gene TRBV7-8 combines with J gene TRBJ2-5; TRBD2 might be the D (5 bases). The CDR3 extends over 14 amino acids. Trimming took 2 bases from V and 2 from J, leaving 9 bases between them. Germline CDR1 SGHVS, CDR2 FQNEAQ. The CDR3 reads CASSLMTGQETQYF. The CDR3 bases are TGTGCCAGCAGCTTAATGACGGGACAAGAGACCCAGTACTTC. The entire variable domain, with the rest obtained from reference TRBV7-8 and TRBJ2-5, is as follows: GAGVSQSPRYKVAKRGQDVALRCDPISGHVSLFWYQQALGQGPEFLTYFQNEAQLDKSGLPSDRFFAERPEGSVSTLKIQRTQQEDSAVYLCASSLMTGQETQYFGPGTRLLVL.

This chain uses TRBV7-8 with TRBJ2-7; TRBD2 agrees at 12 bases. V gave up 2 bases and J gave up 6 bases; unmatched junction bases: 11. The CDR3 runs 17 residues. Germline values: CDR1 SGHVS, CDR2 FQNEAQ. The CDR3 region has the DNA TGTGCCAGCAGCTTAAAACCACTAGCGGGGGGTGTTCTCGAGCAGTACTTC. Its protein is CASSLKPLAGGVLEQYF.

The chain's CDR3 is CASSRDRVSDTQYF. The CDR3 nucleotides read TGTGCCAGCAGTCGGGACAGGGTATCAGATACGCAGTATTTT. V gene TRBV6-5 combines with J gene TRBJ2-3, with 9 bases that match TRBD1. CDR3 length equals 14 residues. Germline CDR1 is MNHEY and CDR2 is SVGAGI. Trimming removed 5 bases from V and 4 bases from J; junction bases left unmatched: 4.

The CDR3 is CASRPDTETQYF. The CDR3, as DNA: TGTGCCAGCAGACCCGACACGGAGACCCAGTACTTC. The V and J genes are TRBV7-9 and TRBJ2-5; D is unclear. The germline CDR1 and CDR2 sequences are SEHNR and FQNEAQ (reference sequence). The germline V and J ends were trimmed by 6 bases and 5 bases, with 10 bases remaining between them. This CDR3 has 12 residues.

This sequence joins TRBV19 and TRBJ2-1, with 8 bases aligning to TRBD2. This CDR3 has 15 residues. Trimming took 3 bases from V and 7 from J; bases not matched to a gene: 8. Germline V gene lookup returns CDR1 LNHDA and CDR2 SQIVND (reference sequence). The CDR3 loop reads CASSISSGGLNEQFF. The CDR3, as DNA: TGTGCCAGTAGTATTTCGAGCGGGGGTTTGAATGAGCAGTTCTTC.

With respect to this clone: Distinct nucleotide sequences in the sample also encode this CDR3. This chain links TRBV18 with TRBJ2-2; 7 bases line up with TRBD2. Germline CDR1 KGHSH, CDR2 LQKENI. The length of the CDR3 is 14 residues. Trimming took 2 bases from V and 5 from J; bases not matched to a gene: 2. CDR3 in amino acids: CASSPTSDTGELFF. In nucleotides, the CDR3 is TGTGCCAGCTCACCAACTAGCGATACCGGGGAGCTGTTTTTT.

The DNA of the CDR3 is TGTGCCAGCAGCTTACGACAGGGATACACTGAAGCTTTCTTT. Protein: CASSLRQGYTEAFF. The genes are TRBV7-3 and TRBJ1-1; TRBD1 aligns across 7 bases. Trimming took 2 bases from V and 3 from J; bases not matched to a gene: 3. This CDR3 has 14 amino acids. Germline CDR1 is SGHTA and CDR2 is FQGTGA.

This chain links TRBV7-9 with TRBJ2-7; TRBD2 might be the D (6 bases). V was cut by 5 bases and J by 3 bases, with 14 bases left in between. In germline, CDR1 is SEHNR, CDR2 FQNEAQ (reference sequence). This CDR3 region has 14 residues. The DNA for the CDR3 is TGTGCCAGCAGCCCCGAGTTGGACTACTACGAGCAGTACTTC. Amino acids: CASSPELDYYEQYF.

The V and J genes are TRBV5-1 and TRBJ1-1, with 8 bases lining up with TRBD1. Per the germline V gene, CDR1 is SGHRS and CDR2 is YFSETQ. Trimming took 3 bases from V and 5 from J; bases not matched to a gene: 12. CDR3 length: 16 amino acids. The CDR3, as DNA: TGCGCCAGCAGCTCGGACAGGGTTGGGGGAAGGACTGAAGCTTTCTTT. Its translation is CASSSDRVGGRTEAFF.

V usage is TRBV18 and J usage is TRBJ2-4; 7 positions match TRBD1. Trimming cost V 3 bases and J 5 bases; bases outside gene matches: 7. CDR1 is KGHSH, CDR2 LQKENI, per germline. The length of the CDR3 is 15 residues. As DNA, the CDR3 is TGTGCCAGCTCACCGACCGGGACAGCACAAAACATTCAGTACTTC. Its translation: CASSPTGTAQNIQYF.

This chain uses TRBV2 with TRBJ1-1; a possible D gene is TRBD1 (5 bases). Germline CDR1 reads SNHLY; CDR2 reads FYNNEI. The CDR3 totals 13 residues. V gave up 4 bases and J gave up 4 bases, with 10 bases separating them. The DNA for the CDR3 is TGTGCCAGCAGTGGGGGCGGGGCCACTGAAGCTTTCTTT. This sequence encodes CASSGGGATEAFF.

This rearrangement joins TRBV7-9 to TRBJ1-4, with 10 bases matching TRBD1. The germline V gene has CDR1 SEHNR and CDR2 FQNEAQ (reference sequence). The CDR3 runs to 16 residues. V trimming: 3 bases; J trimming: 0 bases; junction bases outside the gene matches: 1. The CDR3 sequence is CASSLDRGSTNEKLFF. The CDR3 DNA is TGTGCCAGCAGCTTGGACAGGGGGTCAACTAATGAAAAACTGTTTTTT.

The chain recombines TRBV3-1 (or the pseudogene TRBV3-2) with TRBJ1-4; 8 nucleotides agree with TRBD1. Germline CDR1 reads LGHDT; CDR2 reads YNNKEL (reference sequence). The CDR3 totals 13 residues. After removal of 3 bases from V and 8 bases from J, the junction contained 2 bases not matched to a gene. The CDR3 DNA reads TGTGCCAGCAGCCAGGGGGACAGGGAAAAACTGTTTTTT. Protein product: CASSQGDREKLFF.